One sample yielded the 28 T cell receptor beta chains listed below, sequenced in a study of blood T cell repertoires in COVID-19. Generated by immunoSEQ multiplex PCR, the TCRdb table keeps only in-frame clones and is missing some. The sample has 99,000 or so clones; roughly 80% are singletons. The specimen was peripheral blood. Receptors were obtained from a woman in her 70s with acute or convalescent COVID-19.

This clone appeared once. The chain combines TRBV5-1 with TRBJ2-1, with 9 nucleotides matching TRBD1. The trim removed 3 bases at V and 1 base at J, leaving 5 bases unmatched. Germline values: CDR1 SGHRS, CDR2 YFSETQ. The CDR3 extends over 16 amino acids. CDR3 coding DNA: TGCGCCAGCAGCTCCGGGACAGGGATTTCCTACAATGAGCAGTTCTTC. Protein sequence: CASSSGTGISYNEQFF.

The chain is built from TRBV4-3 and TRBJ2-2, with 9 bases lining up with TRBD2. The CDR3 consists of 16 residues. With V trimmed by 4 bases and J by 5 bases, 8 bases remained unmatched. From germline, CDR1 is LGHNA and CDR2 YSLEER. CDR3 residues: CASSRTRGGGTGELFF. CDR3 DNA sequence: TGCGCCAGCAGCCGCACGCGGGGGGGAGGGACCGGGGAGCTGTTTTTT.

CDR3 bases: TGTGCCAGCAGCTTAGAGTCAGGGATGGAGACCCAGTACTTC. Its protein is CASSLESGMETQYF. The chain is built from TRBV7-8 and TRBJ2-5; possible D gene TRBD1, 5 bases. Trimming cost V 1 base and J 5 bases, with 11 bases left between them. Germline V CDR1 and CDR2: SGHVS, FQNEAQ. CDR3 length equals 14 residues. Filled out from reference TRBV7-8 and TRBJ2-5, the complete variable domain reads GAGVSQSPRYKVAKRGQDVALRCDPISGHVSLFWYQQALGQGPEFLTYFQNEAQLDKSGLPSDRFFAERPEGSVSTLKIQRTQQEDSAVYLCASSLESGMETQYFGPGTRLLVL.

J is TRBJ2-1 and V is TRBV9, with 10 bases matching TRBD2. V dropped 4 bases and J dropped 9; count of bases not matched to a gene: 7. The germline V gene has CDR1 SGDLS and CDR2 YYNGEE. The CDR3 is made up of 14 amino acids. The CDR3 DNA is TGTGCCAGCAGCATTAGCGGGGGGAATGTTGAGCAGTTCTTC. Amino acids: CASSISGGNVEQFF.

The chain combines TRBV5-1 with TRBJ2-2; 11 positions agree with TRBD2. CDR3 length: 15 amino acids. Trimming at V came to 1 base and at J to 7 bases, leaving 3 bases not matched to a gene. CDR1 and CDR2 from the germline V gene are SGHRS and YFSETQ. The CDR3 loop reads CASSLTSGRFGELFF. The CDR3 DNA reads TGCGCCAGCAGCTTGACTAGCGGGAGATTCGGGGAGCTGTTTTTT.

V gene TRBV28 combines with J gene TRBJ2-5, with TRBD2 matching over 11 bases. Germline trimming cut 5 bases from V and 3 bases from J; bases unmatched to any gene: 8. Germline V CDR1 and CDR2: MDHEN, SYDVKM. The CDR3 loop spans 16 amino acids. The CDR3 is CASSVGASGGKETQYF. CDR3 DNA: TGTGCCAGCAGTGTAGGGGCTAGCGGGGGGAAAGAGACCCAGTACTTC.

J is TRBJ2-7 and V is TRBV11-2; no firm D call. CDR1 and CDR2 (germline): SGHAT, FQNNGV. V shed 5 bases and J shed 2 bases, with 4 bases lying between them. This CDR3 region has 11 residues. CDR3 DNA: TGTGCCAGCAGCATTACCTACGAGCAGTACTTC. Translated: CASSITYEQYF.

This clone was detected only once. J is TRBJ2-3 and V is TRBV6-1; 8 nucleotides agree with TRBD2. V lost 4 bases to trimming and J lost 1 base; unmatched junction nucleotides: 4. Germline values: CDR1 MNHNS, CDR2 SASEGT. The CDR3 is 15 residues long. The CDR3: CASSGAGARTDTQYF. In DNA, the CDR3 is TGTGCCAGCAGTGGAGCGGGAGCACGCACAGATACGCAGTATTTT.

The CDR3 nucleotides read TGTGCCAGCAGGGACAGGGGGCTGGATGAGCAGTTCTTC. Protein sequence: CASRDRGLDEQFF. This chain links TRBV6-5 with TRBJ2-1, with 11 bases aligning to TRBD1. Losses at the gene ends were 6 bases for V and 8 bases for J; bases not matched to a gene: 3. The CDR3 is made up of 13 amino acids. CDR1 and CDR2 from the germline V gene are MNHEY and SVGAGI.

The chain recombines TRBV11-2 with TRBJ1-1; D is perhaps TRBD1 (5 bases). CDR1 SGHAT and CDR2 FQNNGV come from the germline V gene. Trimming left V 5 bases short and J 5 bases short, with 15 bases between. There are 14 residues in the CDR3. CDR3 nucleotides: TGTGCCAGCAGCCCAGCGGGGGGGAGGACTGAAGCTTTCTTT. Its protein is CASSPAGGRTEAFF.

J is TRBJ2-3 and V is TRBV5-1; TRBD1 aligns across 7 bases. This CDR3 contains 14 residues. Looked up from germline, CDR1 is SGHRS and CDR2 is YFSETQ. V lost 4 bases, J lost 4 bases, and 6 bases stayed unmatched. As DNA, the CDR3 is TGCGCCAGCAGCCGCTGGGACAGCTCAGATACGCAGTATTTT. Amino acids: CASSRWDSSDTQYF.

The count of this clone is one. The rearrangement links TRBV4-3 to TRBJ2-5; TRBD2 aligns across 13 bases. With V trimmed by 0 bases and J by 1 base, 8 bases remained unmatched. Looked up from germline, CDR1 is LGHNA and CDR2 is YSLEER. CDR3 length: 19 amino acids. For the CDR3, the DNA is TGCGCCAGCAGCCAAGATTGGGGGACTAGCGGGAACTTCCAAGAGACCCAGTACTTC. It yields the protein CASSQDWGTSGNFQETQYF.

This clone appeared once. In DNA form, the CDR3 reads TGTGCCAGCAGCCGGGACAGGGGGGGCACAGATACGCAGTATTTT. Protein: CASSRDRGGTDTQYF. The rearrangement joins TRBV6-5 to TRBJ2-3; 11 positions match TRBD1. This CDR3 is built from 15 residues. In germline, CDR1 is MNHEY, CDR2 SVGAGI. V shed 6 bases, J shed 1 base, and the junction held 3 bases outside the gene matches.

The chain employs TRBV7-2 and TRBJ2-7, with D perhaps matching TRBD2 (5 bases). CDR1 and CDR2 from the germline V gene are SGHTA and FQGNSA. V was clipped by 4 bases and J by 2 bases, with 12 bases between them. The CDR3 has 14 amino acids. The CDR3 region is CASSSETIAYEQYF. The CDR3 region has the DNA TGTGCCAGCAGCTCAGAGACTATCGCCTACGAGCAGTACTTC.

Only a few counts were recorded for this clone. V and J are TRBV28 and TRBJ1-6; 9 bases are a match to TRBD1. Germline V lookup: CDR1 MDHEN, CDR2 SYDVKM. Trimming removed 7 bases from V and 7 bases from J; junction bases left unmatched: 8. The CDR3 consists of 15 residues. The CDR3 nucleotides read TGTGCCAGCACCCCAATTGGACAGGGGAATTCACCCCTCCACTTT. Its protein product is CASTPIGQGNSPLHF. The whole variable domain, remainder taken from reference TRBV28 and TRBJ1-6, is DVKVTQSSRYLVKRTGEKVFLECVQDMDHENMFWYRQDPGLGLRLIYFSYDVKMKEKGDIPEGYSVSREKKERFSLILESASTNQTSMYLCASTPIGQGNSPLHFGNGTRLTVT.

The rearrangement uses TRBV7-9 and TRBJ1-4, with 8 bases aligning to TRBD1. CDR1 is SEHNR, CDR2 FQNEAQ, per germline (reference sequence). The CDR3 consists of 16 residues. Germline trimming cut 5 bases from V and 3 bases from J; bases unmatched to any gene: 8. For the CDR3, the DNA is TGTGCCAGCAGCCCAGGGGGCGCGAGGGCTAATGAAAAACTGTTTTTT. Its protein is CASSPGGARANEKLFF.

CDR3 coding DNA: TGTGCCAGCAGTTACTCGAACAGGGGCGACCAAGAGACCCAGTACTTC. This encodes CASSYSNRGDQETQYF. This sequence joins TRBV6-2 or TRBV6-3 and TRBJ2-5; TRBD1 agrees at 7 bases. The V gene's germline CDR1 is MNHEY and CDR2 SVGEGT. This CDR3 comprises 16 residues. V shed 0 bases and J 0 bases; nucleotides not matched to a gene: 4.

The CDR3 protein is CASSLDPSTDTQYF. CDR3 bases: TGTGCCAGCAGCTTAGATCCTAGCACAGATACGCAGTATTTT. The chain recombines TRBV7-2 with TRBJ2-3; D not certain. This CDR3 region has 14 residues. The V and J ends lost 1 base and 0 bases respectively, with 5 bases between them. Germline CDR1 is SGHTA and CDR2 is FQGNSA.

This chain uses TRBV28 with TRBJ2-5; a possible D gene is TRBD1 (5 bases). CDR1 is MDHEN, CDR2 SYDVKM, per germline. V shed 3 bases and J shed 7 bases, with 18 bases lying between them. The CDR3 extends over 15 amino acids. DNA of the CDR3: TGTGCCAGCAGTTTGGTTTCTAGGGGCGTTAGGACCCAGTACTTC. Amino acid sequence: CASSLVSRGVRTQYF.

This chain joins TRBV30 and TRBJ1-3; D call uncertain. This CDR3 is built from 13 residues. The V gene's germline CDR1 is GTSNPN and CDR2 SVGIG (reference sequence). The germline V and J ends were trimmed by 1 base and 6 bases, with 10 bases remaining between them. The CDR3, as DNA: TGTGCCTGGAGTGGGAGGGCTCCAAACACCATATATTTT. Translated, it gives CAWSGRAPNTIYF.

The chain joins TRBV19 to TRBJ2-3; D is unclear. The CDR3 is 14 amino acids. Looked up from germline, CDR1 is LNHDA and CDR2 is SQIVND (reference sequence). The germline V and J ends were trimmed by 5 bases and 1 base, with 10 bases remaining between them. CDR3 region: CASSLWRGTDTQYF. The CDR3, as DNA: TGTGCCAGTAGTTTATGGAGAGGCACAGATACGCAGTATTTT.

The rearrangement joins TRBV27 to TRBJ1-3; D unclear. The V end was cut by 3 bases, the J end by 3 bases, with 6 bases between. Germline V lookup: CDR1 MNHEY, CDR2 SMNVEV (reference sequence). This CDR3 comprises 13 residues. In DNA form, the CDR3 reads TGTGCCAGCAGTTTCTCCCTTGGAAACACCATATATTTT. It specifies CASSFSLGNTIYF.

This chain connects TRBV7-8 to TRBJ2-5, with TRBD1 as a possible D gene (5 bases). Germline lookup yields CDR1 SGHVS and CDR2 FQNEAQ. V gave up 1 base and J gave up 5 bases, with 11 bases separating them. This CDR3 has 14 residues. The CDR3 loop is CASSLVAGRETQYF. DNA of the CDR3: TGTGCCAGCAGCTTAGTAGCAGGGCGGGAGACCCAGTACTTC. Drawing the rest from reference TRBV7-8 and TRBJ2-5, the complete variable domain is GAGVSQSPRYKVAKRGQDVALRCDPISGHVSLFWYQQALGQGPEFLTYFQNEAQLDKSGLPSDRFFAERPEGSVSTLKIQRTQQEDSAVYLCASSLVAGRETQYFGPGTRLLVL.

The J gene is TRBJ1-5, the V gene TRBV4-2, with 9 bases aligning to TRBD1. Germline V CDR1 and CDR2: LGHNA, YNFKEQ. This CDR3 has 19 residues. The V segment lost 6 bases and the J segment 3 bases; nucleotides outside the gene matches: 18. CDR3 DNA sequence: TGTGCCAGCAGTTCAATTACGCTGGAGACAGGGGGAAACAATCAGCCCCAGCATTTT. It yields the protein CASSSITLETGGNNQPQHF.

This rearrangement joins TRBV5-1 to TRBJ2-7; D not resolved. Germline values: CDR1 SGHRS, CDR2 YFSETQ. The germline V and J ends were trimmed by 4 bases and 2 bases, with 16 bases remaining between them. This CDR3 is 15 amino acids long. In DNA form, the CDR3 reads TGCGCCAGCAGCCTGTCTCCCGGGTTACCCTACGAGCAGTACTTC. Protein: CASSLSPGLPYEQYF.

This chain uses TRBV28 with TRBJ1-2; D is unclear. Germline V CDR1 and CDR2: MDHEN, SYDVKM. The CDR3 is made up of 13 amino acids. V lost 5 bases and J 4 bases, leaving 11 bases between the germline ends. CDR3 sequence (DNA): TGTGCCAGCAGTCTCGGGGTTATCTATGGCTACACCTTC. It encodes CASSLGVIYGYTF.

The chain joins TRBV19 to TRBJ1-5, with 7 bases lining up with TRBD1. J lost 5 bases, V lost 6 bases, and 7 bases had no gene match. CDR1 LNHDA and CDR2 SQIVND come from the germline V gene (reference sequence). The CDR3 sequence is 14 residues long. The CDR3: CASRLQGVYQPQHF. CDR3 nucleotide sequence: TGTGCCAGTAGACTTCAGGGGGTTTATCAGCCCCAGCATTTT.

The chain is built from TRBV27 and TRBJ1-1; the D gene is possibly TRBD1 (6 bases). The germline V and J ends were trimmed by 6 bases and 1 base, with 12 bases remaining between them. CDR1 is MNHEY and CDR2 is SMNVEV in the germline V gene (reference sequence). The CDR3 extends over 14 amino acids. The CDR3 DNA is TGTGCCAGCAGCTCAAGGACAGCGAACACTGAAGCTTTCTTT. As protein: CASSSRTANTEAFF.